The clone carrying this TCR beta chain was counted between two and nine times. Antigen specificity is unknown. Reverse transcribing all isolated RNA meant expressed TCRB transcripts were sequenced. This table comes from immunoSEQ multiplex PCR, and its TCRdb copy is limited to in-frame clones, with some not included. This sample carries approximately 360,000 clones, about 12% of them seen once, and the ten largest clones take 0.01%. Sorting that relied on CD45RO/CCR7/CD25/CD127/CD95/CD27 yielded CD4+ naive, central memory, regulatory and stem cell-like memory cells. The data were obtained in a study of beta chain features in type 1 diabetes. Study-wide results and limits: Among patients with Type 1 diabetes, TCRB CDR3s were moderately but significantly shorter in every one of the four CD4+ subsets. Insertion counts at VDJ junctions were lower in type 1 diabetes patients, who also showed more deletions there.

This CDR3 is 15 amino acids long. V trimming: 5 bases; J trimming: 8 bases; junction bases outside the gene matches: 8. The germline V gene encodes CDR1 LNHNV and CDR2 YYDKDF (reference sequence). The chain links TRBV15 to TRBJ1-4; 10 bases agree with TRBD1. The receptor was isolated from a woman younger than 35 with type 1 diabetes. Sequenced sample: naive CD4+ T cells from blood. CDR3 region: CATSPRQGAGEKLFF. CDR3 bases: TGTGCCACCAGCCCCCGACAGGGGGCCGGGGAAAAACTGTTTTTT.